This T cell receptor beta chain was identified during a study of patients and donors after allogeneic stem cell transplantation. TCRdb used MiXCR to reprocess the RT-PCR reads, holding one entry per CDR3 protein. The sample has more than 850,000 distinct CDR3 sequences, about 20% seen once. The clonotype originates from a human donor who was either an allogeneic HSCT recipient or a stem cell or donor lymphocyte infusion donor (not recorded which). It is not recorded whose cells these are; they may come from a transplant donor. Sequencing input: blood, either unsorted or a sorted T cell fraction (not recorded which).

The CDR3 DNA reads as TGTGCCAGCAGCCGAAGGTTGGAGGTATACTCCTACGAGCAGTACTTC. This encodes CASSRRLEVYSYEQYF. J is TRBJ2-7 and V is TRBV27, with D possibly being TRBD2 (5 bases). From germline, CDR1 is MNHEY and CDR2 SMNVEV (reference sequence). The CDR3 has 16 residues. Between the trimmed V and J ends, which lost 6 bases and 0 bases, there was a span of 18 bases.